The present T cell receptor (beta chain) was sequenced within a study of blood T cell repertoires in COVID-19. Study summary: Acute and convalescent COVID-19 specimens originated in the United States, Italy and Spain.

Enrollment of patients from Seattle took place during active infection, with longitudinal follow-up. Authors' analysis steps: Estimation of nucleated cell counts relied on the amplification of reference gene primers. Some clones are missing from TCRdb's copy, which holds only in-frame ones; the method was immunoSEQ multiplex PCR. V and J calls and clone size are as listed in that table; D and trimming were resolved from the DNA. The table lists fewer than 700,000 clones, around 90% of them singletons. Sequencing was carried out using peripheral blood. The receptor was isolated from a woman aged 50 to 60 with COVID-19, enrolled during active disease.

The chain's CDR3 is CASSQQEQETQYF. The DNA of the CDR3 is TGTGCCAGCTCACAACAGGAGCAAGAGACCCAGTACTTC. V gene TRBV18 combines with J gene TRBJ2-5; D may be TRBD1 (5 bases). The CDR3 consists of 13 residues. The ends were cut back, 4 bases at V and 2 bases at J, with 8 bases in the middle. CDR1 is KGHSH, CDR2 LQKENI, per germline.